Listed here are 22 T cell receptor beta chains from one sample, sequenced in a study of identical twins. MiXCR was run by TCRdb on the 5' RACE reads, yielding one entry per CDR3 protein. The repertoire has roughly 720,000 distinct CDR3 sequences, 15% to 20% of them found once; the top ten carry approximately 14%. These records were also assigned to another study, of T cells expressing NK-cell markers.

Sequencing used PBMCs. The source of these receptors is a woman under 30 in good health.

V and J are TRBV6-1 and TRBJ2-1, with D possibly being TRBD1 (6 bases). CDR1 is MNHNS and CDR2 is SASEGT in the germline V gene. The CDR3 is 14 amino acids. Trimming removed 6 bases from V and 10 bases from J, with 19 bases in between. The CDR3 bases are TGTGCCAGCAGCCTGGGATTGGGGGCGGGCGAGCAGTTCTTC. It is translated as CASSLGLGAGEQFF.

The chain joins TRBV27 to TRBJ2-7, with TRBD2 identical over 8 bases. Looked up from germline, CDR1 is MNHEY and CDR2 is SMNVEV (reference sequence). Unmatched junction bases numbered 10, after V lost 1 base and J lost 5 bases. CDR3 length: 16 residues. The CDR3 is CASSLFGPRGGNEQYF. DNA of the CDR3: TGTGCCAGCAGTTTATTCGGGCCCCGGGGGGGGAACGAGCAGTACTTC.

This chain uses TRBV18 with TRBJ2-3, with 8 bases matching TRBD1. Germline loops: CDR1 KGHSH, CDR2 LQKENI. The CDR3 extends over 14 amino acids. Germline trimming cut 4 bases from V and 5 bases from J; bases unmatched to any gene: 5. The CDR3 region is CASSHPTGEDTQYF. The CDR3 region has the DNA TGTGCCAGCTCACATCCGACAGGGGAAGATACGCAGTATTTT.

The chain combines TRBV6-5 with TRBJ2-1; D is undetermined. The CDR3 sequence is 15 residues long. CDR1 and CDR2 from the germline V gene are MNHEY and SVGAGI. V lost 4 bases, J lost 3 bases, and 13 bases lay in between. The chain's CDR3 is CASSLYRNRYNEQFF. CDR3 coding DNA: TGTGCCAGCAGTTTATACCGGAACCGCTACAATGAGCAGTTCTTC.

In its sample, this clonotype was seen many times. The rearrangement joins TRBV5-1 to TRBJ2-1; the D gene is possibly TRBD1 (5 bases). The V end lost 0 bases, the J end lost 7 bases, and 8 bases lay between the germline ends. The CDR3 runs to 13 residues. CDR1 is SGHRS and CDR2 is YFSETQ in the germline V gene. CDR3 protein: CASSLVRANEQFF. In nucleotides, the CDR3 is TGCGCCAGCAGCTTGGTCAGGGCTAATGAGCAGTTCTTC.

The chain couples TRBV7-9 to TRBJ1-3; D uncertain. Germline-derived CDR1 and CDR2 are SEHNR and FQNEAQ (reference sequence). Trimming stripped 5 bases from V and 0 bases from J, with 8 bases between. CDR3 size: 14 residues. CDR3 protein: CASSRTDSGNTIYF. The CDR3 DNA is TGTGCCAGCAGCAGAACAGACTCTGGAAACACCATATATTTT. The full variable domain, in which reference TRBV7-9 and TRBJ1-3 provide the parts outside the CDR3, is DTGVSQNPRHKITKRGQNVTFRCDPISEHNRLYWYRQTLGQGPEFLTYFQNEAQLEKSRLLSDRFSAERPKGSFSTLEIQRTEQGDSAMYLCASSRTDSGNTIYFGEGSWLTVV.

The rearrangement links TRBV5-4 to TRBJ2-7; D ambiguous. The CDR3 length is 14 residues. V lost 1 base, J lost 2 bases, and 10 bases lay in between. Germline lookup yields CDR1 SGHNT and CDR2 YYREEE (reference sequence). For the CDR3, the DNA is TGTGCCAGCAGCTTGAAGGACGCCCCCTACGAGCAGTACTTC. Amino acid sequence: CASSLKDAPYEQYF.

Here the CDR3 reads CASREWGTEAFF. CDR3 bases: TGTGCCAGCAGAGAGTGGGGTACTGAAGCTTTCTTT. This sequence joins TRBV12-3 or TRBV12-4 and TRBJ1-1; D is ambiguous. This CDR3 is built from 12 residues. Deletions cut 6 bases from V and 5 bases from J, with 10 bases between.

There are a few counts of this clonotype. This chain links TRBV5-1 with TRBJ2-1; D may correspond to TRBD1 or TRBD2 (5 bases each). This CDR3 has 13 amino acids. Germline V lookup: CDR1 SGHRS, CDR2 YFSETQ. Between the trimmed V and J ends, which lost 4 bases and 9 bases, there was a span of 14 bases. The CDR3 DNA reads TGCGCCAGCAGCCTGGGACGTTTTAGTGAGCAGTTCTTC. The encoded protein is CASSLGRFSEQFF.

This clonotype has a handful of counts. This chain joins TRBV6-6 and TRBJ2-7; 8 bases line up with TRBD1. The length of the CDR3 is 13 residues. From germline, CDR1 is MNHNY and CDR2 SVGAGI (reference sequence). V gave up 4 bases and J gave up 6 bases; unmatched junction bases: 5. The CDR3 sequence: CASSWNRGVEQYF. Here the CDR3 DNA reads TGTGCCAGCAGTTGGAACAGGGGGGTCGAGCAGTACTTC.

This clonotype was seen a few times. This chain joins TRBV20-1 and TRBJ2-7, with 12 nucleotides matching TRBD2. Germline V gives CDR1 DFQATT, CDR2 SNEGSKA (reference sequence). Unmatched junction bases numbered 6, after V lost 5 bases and J lost 1 base. The CDR3 consists of 15 residues. CDR3 loop: CSAFPSGGDSYEQYF. The CDR3 DNA follows: TGCAGTGCTTTCCCTAGCGGGGGGGATTCCTACGAGCAGTACTTC.

CDR3 amino acids: CASSSVRPNTGELFF. CDR3 DNA sequence: TGTGCCAGCAGCTCCGTAAGACCGAACACCGGGGAGCTGTTTTTT. The V call is TRBV7-9, the J call TRBJ2-2; no definite D call. Germline CDR1 is SEHNR and CDR2 is FQNEAQ (reference sequence). V was shortened by 4 bases and J by 0 bases, with 9 bases between the two germline ends. The CDR3 has 15 residues.

This clonotype appeared a few times. The V gene is TRBV20-1, the J gene TRBJ2-7; tentatively, D is TRBD1 (6 bases). Germline CDR1 is DFQATT and CDR2 is SNEGSKA (reference sequence). The CDR3 consists of 14 residues. The germline V and J ends were trimmed by 2 bases and 0 bases, with 11 bases remaining between them. CDR3: CSARRDTGSYEQYF. In nucleotides, the CDR3 is TGCAGTGCTAGAAGGGACACCGGCTCCTACGAGCAGTACTTC.

This clonotype has just a few counts. The V call is TRBV25-1, the J call TRBJ2-1, with 10 positions matching TRBD2. Per the germline V gene, CDR1 is MGHDK and CDR2 is SYGVNS. After removal of 7 bases from V and 4 bases from J, the junction contained 1 base not matched to a gene. There are 13 residues in the CDR3. CDR3 coding DNA: TGTGCCAGCACAGCGGGGGGGTACAATGAGCAGTTCTTC. Translation: CASTAGGYNEQFF.

The chain employs TRBV6-4 and TRBJ2-2, with D perhaps given as TRBD1 or TRBD2 (5 bases each). V was shortened by 4 bases and J by 0 bases, with 12 bases between the two germline ends. The CDR3 length is 16 residues. Looked up from germline, CDR1 is MRHNA and CDR2 is SNTAGT. This CDR3 is CASSALGVANTGELFF. The DNA for the CDR3 is TGTGCCAGCAGTGCGTTGGGGGTTGCGAACACCGGGGAGCTGTTTTTT.

V and J are TRBV20-1 and TRBJ2-1; no definite D call. This CDR3 has 11 amino acids. V was cut by 0 bases and J by 5 bases, with 2 bases left in between. From germline, CDR1 is DFQATT and CDR2 SNEGSKA (reference sequence). CDR3 sequence (DNA): TGCAGTGCTAGAGAACACAATGAGCAGTTCTTC. Translating it yields CSAREHNEQFF.

V usage is TRBV7-2 and J usage is TRBJ2-4, with D perhaps matching TRBD2 (5 bases). This CDR3 contains 13 residues. Germline V lookup: CDR1 SGHTA, CDR2 FQGNSA. V lost 5 bases and J lost 4, with 9 bases in between. In nucleotides, the CDR3 is TGTGCCAGCAGCAATCCGGGAAAAAACATTCAGTACTTC. Residues: CASSNPGKNIQYF.

The V and J genes are TRBV6-1 and TRBJ1-3; TRBD1 matches 7 bases. From germline, CDR1 is MNHNS and CDR2 SASEGT. The CDR3 covers 15 residues. Germline trimming cut 5 bases from V and 2 bases from J; bases unmatched to any gene: 6. The CDR3 sequence: CASSPRGKTGNTIYF. The CDR3 DNA reads as TGTGCCAGCAGTCCCAGGGGGAAAACTGGAAACACCATATATTTT.

The rearrangement joins TRBV20-1 to TRBJ2-7; 7 bases fit TRBD1. The CDR3 has 11 residues. V dropped 4 bases and J dropped 6; count of bases not matched to a gene: 3. Germline V gene lookup returns CDR1 DFQATT and CDR2 SNEGSKA (reference sequence). For the CDR3, the DNA is TGCAGTGCTACCGGACAGGTCGAGCAGTACTTC. It specifies CSATGQVEQYF.

This clonotype occurred a few times. V usage is TRBV7-9 and J usage is TRBJ2-1, with no clear D. V gave up 5 bases and J gave up 6 bases, with 17 bases separating them. Per germline, CDR1 SEHNR and CDR2 FQNEAQ (reference sequence). CDR3 length: 15 amino acids. The CDR3 DNA sequence: TGTGCCAGCAGCCCCCGCCTCGCCTTAATCAATGAGCAGTTCTTC. This codes for CASSPRLALINEQFF.

This clonotype was seen only a few times. CDR3 DNA sequence: TGCAGTGCTGGACGGACAACGTCTCGCTACACCTTC. This encodes CSAGRTTSRYTF. V usage is TRBV20-1 and J usage is TRBJ1-2; D might be TRBD1 (5 bases). V was trimmed by 5 bases and J by 9 bases, leaving 16 bases between them. The CDR3 has 12 residues. CDR1 and CDR2 (germline): DFQATT, SNEGSKA (reference sequence).

CDR3 in amino acids: CSAREVTRATDEQFF. The CDR3 DNA reads TGCAGTGCTAGAGAGGTCACTCGGGCTACCGATGAGCAGTTCTTC. The chain is built from TRBV20-1 and TRBJ2-1; D ambiguous. The CDR3 runs to 15 residues. Germline V gene lookup returns CDR1 DFQATT and CDR2 SNEGSKA (reference sequence). V lost 0 bases and J 8 bases, leaving 17 bases between the germline ends.